This record looks at one TCR beta chain sequence and its context. Antigen unknown. The assay was immunoSEQ multiplex PCR, and TCRdb's table has in-frame clones only and misses some. The sample contains some 2.1 million clones, roughly 94% of which appear only once. The source of the sample is a study of shared clonotypes between healthy human individuals. The study, taken as a whole, reports: Sharing across four donors was highest in naive CD4 (around 5%) and lowest in memory CD8 (around 0.4%).

Trimming removed 3 bases from V and 3 bases from J, with 12 bases in between. The CDR3 length is 14 residues. Germline-derived CDR1 and CDR2 are SEHNR and FQNEAQ (reference sequence). The clonotype comes from a man younger than 30 in good health. Sequenced sample: naive CD4+ T cells sorted from blood. As for subset: CD45RA+ positively selected. This chain joins TRBV7-9 and TRBJ2-7, with unresolved D. In DNA form, the CDR3 reads TGTGCCAGCAGCTTTTTACCTGGTGTCTACGAGCAGTACTTC. Amino acids: CASSFLPGVYEQYF. Full variable domain (remainder filled in from reference TRBV7-9 and TRBJ2-7): DTGVSQNPRHKITKRGQNVTFRCDPISEHNRLYWYRQTLGQGPEFLTYFQNEAQLEKSRLLSDRFSAERPKGSFSTLEIQRTEQGDSAMYLCASSFLPGVYEQYFGPGTRLTVT.